The 27 T cell receptor beta chains given below trace back to one sample, sequenced in a study of cytomegalovirus exposure and HLA in healthy donors. Vbeta (60) and Jbeta (13) primers were used in the PCR. Sequencing was performed with immunoSEQ multiplex PCR; in TCRdb, only in-frame clones are kept and a portion is missing. The table includes some 84,000 clones, over 70% detected once. Sequencing input: PBMCs. Receptor source: a boy younger than 18 in good health and CMV-seronegative.

The chain uses TRBV5-4 and TRBJ2-2; 11 bases line up with TRBD1. The CDR3 has 16 residues. Germline-derived CDR1 and CDR2 are SGHNT and YYREEE (reference sequence). The J segment lost 3 bases and the V segment lost 3 bases, leaving 4 bases of the junction unmatched. The chain's CDR3 is CASSWPGQGDTGELFF. In DNA, the CDR3 is TGTGCCAGCAGCTGGCCGGGACAGGGGGACACCGGGGAGCTGTTTTTT.

This clone was observed a few times. The CDR3 protein is CASSDGGTGNTEAFF. The CDR3 nucleotides are TGTGCCAGCAGTGATGGTGGGACAGGGAACACTGAAGCTTTCTTT. V and J are TRBV6-1 and TRBJ1-1; 8 nucleotides line up with TRBD1. Trimming at V came to 3 bases and at J to 1 base, leaving 4 bases not matched to a gene. This CDR3 comprises 15 residues. Per the germline V gene, CDR1 is MNHNS and CDR2 is SASEGT.

This clone was counted only a few times. The rearrangement joins TRBV25-1 to TRBJ2-5, with 8 bases that match TRBD1. The last part of the DNA fits TRBJ2-7 better; the J call may be wrong. Germline lookup yields CDR1 MGHDK and CDR2 SYGVNS. This CDR3 has 13 amino acids. The CDR3 region is CACQGARAYEQYF. The CDR3 DNA sequence: TGTGCCTGCCAGGGGGCGAGGGCCTACGAGCAGTACTTC.

In its sample, this clone was seen a few times. The CDR3 protein is CASSTTGGGIYNEQFF. In DNA, the CDR3 is TGTGCCAGCAGCACGACAGGGGGCGGGATATACAATGAGCAGTTCTTC. The V and J genes are TRBV5-4 and TRBJ2-1, with TRBD1 identical over 10 bases. The junction had 8 bases not matched to a gene; V was cut back by 4 bases and J by 4 bases. The CDR3 has 16 amino acids. Per the germline V gene, CDR1 is SGHNT and CDR2 is YYREEE (reference sequence). The full variable domain, rest sourced from reference TRBV5-4 and TRBJ2-1, is ETGVTQSPTHLIKTRGQQVTLRCSSQSGHNTVSWYQQALGQGPQFIFQYYREEENGRGNFPPRFSGLQFPNYSSELNVNALELDDSALYLCASSTTGGGIYNEQFFGPGTRLTVL.

The chain carries TRBV30 and TRBJ1-4; 11 bases map to TRBD1. The CDR3 consists of 15 residues. V trimming: 2 bases; J trimming: 8 bases; junction bases outside the gene matches: 7. Germline CDR1 is GTSNPN and CDR2 is SVGIG (reference sequence). The CDR3 bases are TGTGCCTGGAGTCGCCGGGGACAGGGGGTCGAAAAACTGTTTTTT. This gives the protein CAWSRRGQGVEKLFF.

The chain employs TRBV6-5 and TRBJ2-3; 8 bases are a match to TRBD1. V dropped 2 bases and J dropped 10; count of bases not matched to a gene: 14. Germline assignment: CDR1 MNHEY and CDR2 SVGAGI. The CDR3 length is 16 residues. The CDR3 loop is CASSYGGRGPPLPQYF. In nucleotides, the CDR3 is TGTGCCAGCAGTTACGGGGGCAGGGGGCCCCCGTTGCCGCAGTATTTT.

The V gene is TRBV6-5, the J gene TRBJ2-7, with D perhaps matching TRBD1 (6 bases). This CDR3 contains 16 residues. Germline CDR1 reads MNHEY; CDR2 reads SVGAGI. The germline V and J ends were trimmed by 4 bases and 1 base, with 17 bases remaining between them. The CDR3 DNA follows: TGTGCCAGCAGTTCCCCTTCAGACAGGCGATCCTACGAGCAGTACTTC. This gives the protein CASSSPSDRRSYEQYF.

This sequence joins TRBV27 and TRBJ1-2; the match to TRBD1 covers 7 bases. This CDR3 contains 10 residues. After removal of 8 bases from V and 10 bases from J, the junction contained 4 bases not matched to a gene. Germline CDR1 and CDR2: MNHEY and SMNVEV (reference sequence). CDR3 residues: CASGTGDYTF. The CDR3 coding sequence is TGTGCCAGCGGCACAGGGGACTACACCTTC.

The chain employs TRBV9 and TRBJ1-4; 10 bases map to TRBD1. The V segment lost 4 bases and the J segment 7 bases; nucleotides outside the gene matches: 10. The CDR3 has 16 amino acids. Germline CDR1 is SGDLS and CDR2 is YYNGEE. CDR3 DNA sequence: TGTGCCAGCAGCACCCGACAGGGGGCGAACGGTGAAAAACTGTTTTTT. Translating gives CASSTRQGANGEKLFF.

This rearrangement joins TRBV28 to TRBJ1-5; the match to TRBD1 covers 7 bases. The CDR3 has 14 residues. In germline, CDR1 is MDHEN, CDR2 SYDVKM. The trim removed 3 bases at V and 4 bases at J, leaving 3 bases unmatched. CDR3 in DNA: TGTGCCAGCAGTTTCCGGGACAGAAATCAGCCCCAGCATTTT. Amino acid sequence: CASSFRDRNQPQHF. The full variable domain, completed using reference TRBV28 and TRBJ1-5, is DVKVTQSSRYLVKRTGEKVFLECVQDMDHENMFWYRQDPGLGLRLIYFSYDVKMKEKGDIPEGYSVSREKKERFSLILESASTNQTSMYLCASSFRDRNQPQHFGDGTRLSIL.

V gene TRBV7-9 combines with J gene TRBJ1-1, with 7 bases matching TRBD1. There are 18 residues in the CDR3. Losses at the gene ends were 3 bases for V and 1 base for J; bases not matched to a gene: 14. Germline CDR1 and CDR2: SEHNR and FQNEAQ (reference sequence). The CDR3 DNA reads TGTGCCAGCAGCTTCACCATGGGAAGACAGGGAACGAACACTGAAGCTTTCTTT. Its translation is CASSFTMGRQGTNTEAFF.

The genes are TRBV19 and TRBJ2-7, with D uncertain. Trimming removed 4 bases from V and 2 bases from J, with 6 bases in between. The germline V gene has CDR1 LNHDA and CDR2 SQIVND (reference sequence). The CDR3 is 12 amino acids. CDR3 sequence: CASSTDTYEQYF. CDR3 nucleotide sequence: TGTGCCAGTAGTACTGACACCTACGAGCAGTACTTC.

The chain uses TRBV2 and TRBJ2-7; 8 bases line up with TRBD1. Per the germline V gene, CDR1 is SNHLY and CDR2 is FYNNEI. This CDR3 has 13 amino acids. Trimming removed 6 bases from V and 3 bases from J; junction bases left unmatched: 4. CDR3: CASSEGQVYEQYF. CDR3 in DNA: TGTGCCAGCAGCGAGGGACAGGTCTACGAGCAGTACTTC.

The genes are TRBV5-1 and TRBJ2-7, with 8 bases matching TRBD1. V shed 4 bases, J shed 6 bases, and the junction held 12 bases outside the gene matches. The CDR3 spans 15 residues. Germline values: CDR1 SGHRS, CDR2 YFSETQ. The CDR3 protein is CASSRVSGTGTEQYF. The CDR3 DNA is TGCGCCAGCAGCCGAGTATCCGGGACAGGTACCGAGCAGTACTTC.

This clone was observed a few times. The chain is built from TRBV6-7 and TRBJ1-2; TRBD1 might be the D (6 bases). TRBV6-7 is given ORF status, its function remaining uncertain. There are 12 residues in the CDR3. Trimming stripped 5 bases from V and 12 bases from J, with 16 bases between. CDR3 bases: TGTGCCAGCAGTACTCTGTCAGGGGTGGACACCTTC. It is translated as CASSTLSGVDTF.

The chain has TRBV10-3 and TRBJ1-2; 8 nucleotides match TRBD1. CDR1 is ENHRY, CDR2 SYGVKD, per germline. The ends lost 5 bases at V and 6 bases at J; junction bases unmatched: 5. The CDR3 loop spans 13 amino acids. This CDR3 reads CAISPGQGDGYTF. CDR3 DNA sequence: TGTGCCATCAGTCCTGGACAGGGCGATGGCTACACCTTC.

The chain has TRBV7-9 and TRBJ1-4, with D hard to call. The CDR3 has 14 residues. Trimming removed 2 bases at V and 3 bases at J, with 7 bases between. Germline-derived CDR1 and CDR2 are SEHNR and FQNEAQ (reference sequence). CDR3 DNA: TGTGCCAGCAGCTTACAGGATTCTAATGAAAAACTGTTTTTT. This codes for CASSLQDSNEKLFF. Variable domain in full (rest from reference TRBV7-9 and TRBJ1-4): DTGVSQNPRHKITKRGQNVTFRCDPISEHNRLYWYRQTLGQGPEFLTYFQNEAQLEKSRLLSDRFSAERPKGSFSTLEIQRTEQGDSAMYLCASSLQDSNEKLFFGSGTQLSVL.

The gene calls are TRBV28 and TRBJ1-5, with TRBD1 identical over 7 bases. V lost 6 bases, J lost 3 bases, and 8 bases stayed unmatched. Germline V gives CDR1 MDHEN, CDR2 SYDVKM. The CDR3 runs 15 residues. The CDR3 region has the DNA TGTGCCAGCAGGGGGGACAGAGGTCCCAATCAGCCCCAGCATTTT. Its translation is CASRGDRGPNQPQHF.

The J gene is TRBJ2-1, the V gene TRBV29-1; 9 nucleotides align to TRBD1. The V gene end was trimmed by 7 bases and the J gene end by 3 bases; junction bases not matched to a gene: 7. This CDR3 is 14 amino acids long. The germline V gene has CDR1 SQVTM and CDR2 ANQGSEA. The CDR3 DNA is TGCAGCGGCGGCCGGGACAGGGTCTACAATGAGCAGTTCTTC. Translation gives CSGGRDRVYNEQFF.

A few counts support this clone. The V gene is TRBV6-1, the J gene TRBJ1-5; D unclear. The CDR3 is made up of 15 amino acids. The germline CDR1 and CDR2 sequences are MNHNS and SASEGT. Trimming left V 7 bases short and J 3 bases short, with 16 bases between. The CDR3 reads CASKGLWALNQPQHF. CDR3 coding DNA: TGTGCCAGCAAAGGTCTTTGGGCCCTCAATCAGCCCCAGCATTTT.

The rearrangement uses TRBV30 and TRBJ1-1, with D hard to call. The CDR3 loop spans 10 amino acids. V gave up 8 bases and J gave up 3 bases, with 7 bases separating them. Germline assignment: CDR1 GTSNPN and CDR2 SVGIG (reference sequence). CDR3 amino acids: CAGEDTEAFF. CDR3 nucleotide sequence: TGTGCCGGGGAGGACACTGAAGCTTTCTTT.

This clone has only one observation. V is TRBV19 and J is TRBJ2-2; D uncertain. Germline values: CDR1 LNHDA, CDR2 SQIVND (reference sequence). Trimming stripped 3 bases from V and 5 bases from J, with 7 bases between. The CDR3 has 13 residues. The chain's CDR3 is CASSIGRTGELFF. Here the CDR3 DNA reads TGTGCCAGTAGTATTGGCAGGACCGGGGAGCTGTTTTTT.

The genes are TRBV30 and TRBJ2-6; 11 bases are shared with TRBD2. This CDR3 region has 17 residues. Looked up from germline, CDR1 is GTSNPN and CDR2 is SVGIG (reference sequence). V trimming: 1 base; J trimming: 4 bases; junction bases outside the gene matches: 6. The CDR3 region has the DNA TGTGCCTGGAGTGCTCTAGCGGGAGGCTTCGGGGCCAACGTCCTGACTTTC. Translation: CAWSALAGGFGANVLTF.

Only a few counts were recorded for this clone. The V gene is TRBV2, the J gene TRBJ2-1; 7 nucleotides line up with TRBD2. Looked up from germline, CDR1 is SNHLY and CDR2 is FYNNEI. The ends lost 11 bases at V and 6 bases at J; junction bases unmatched: 10. This CDR3 contains 13 residues. CDR3 coding DNA: TGTGCCGGGCTTGGCGGGAGTTTCAATGAGCAGTTCTTC. Protein product: CAGLGGSFNEQFF. Complete variable domain (other parts from reference TRBV2 and TRBJ2-1): EPEVTQTPSHQVTQMGQEVILRCVPISNHLYFYWYRQILGQKVEFLVSFYNNEISEKSEIFDDQFSVERPDGSNFTLKIRSTKLEDSAMYFCAGLGGSFNEQFFGPGTRLTVL.

The sample holds a few counts of this clone. This chain joins TRBV14 and TRBJ2-1; D is possibly TRBD1 (6 bases). Germline CDR1 SGHDN, CDR2 FVKESK. V gave up 4 bases and J gave up 7 bases, with 14 bases separating them. This CDR3 spans 14 amino acids. CDR3: CASSPYRVGNEQFF. CDR3 in DNA: TGTGCCAGCAGCCCCTACAGGGTCGGGAATGAGCAGTTCTTC.

This chain connects TRBV7-2 to TRBJ1-1, with D tentatively TRBD1 (6 bases). With 1 base removed from V and 10 bases from J, the gap between germline ends came to 10 bases. Germline-derived CDR1 and CDR2 are SGHTA and FQGNSA. There are 12 residues in the CDR3. This chain's CDR3 is CASSLGTGRAFF. CDR3 nucleotides: TGTGCCAGCAGCTTAGGAACAGGGAGAGCTTTCTTT.

This clone was picked up one time. This chain links TRBV27 with TRBJ2-7, with a possible D match to TRBD1 (5 bases). The CDR3 runs to 12 residues. Trimming pared 2 bases from V and 10 bases from J, leaving 12 bases between. Germline values: CDR1 MNHEY, CDR2 SMNVEV (reference sequence). The CDR3 spells CASSLGGARQYF. The CDR3, as DNA: TGTGCCAGCAGTTTAGGTGGGGCCAGACAGTACTTC.